This record looks at one TCR beta chain sequence and its context. This entry is derived from a study of blood T cell repertoires in COVID-19. Study-wide context: The origin of the acute and convalescent COVID-19 samples was the United States, Italy and Spain. The analysed material was cDNA or gDNA that came from T cells, B-cell-depleted T cells, or PBMCs.

The CDR3 has 15 amino acids. CDR1 SGHVS and CDR2 FNYEAQ come from the germline V gene. V lost 4 bases, J lost 8 bases, and 17 bases lay in between. In the original analysis: Estimates of nucleated cell counts were drawn from the amplification of reference gene primers. Data came from immunoSEQ multiplex PCR; TCRdb stores just in-frame clones and leaves some out. Clone size and V and J calls were adopted from that table, with D and trimming inferred from the DNA. The sample has approximately 110,000 clones, about 83% seen once. V is TRBV7-6 and J is TRBJ1-4, with D maybe TRBD1 (5 bases). The material sequenced was peripheral blood. The TCR was taken from a human donor in a cohort sampled during active COVID-19. CDR3 sequence reads: CASSSTSGLREKLFF. The CDR3 DNA follows: TGTGCCAGCAGCTCGACCTCAGGGTTAAGAGAAAAACTGTTTTTT. The variable domain in full, completed from reference TRBV7-6 and TRBJ1-4, reads GAGVSQSPRYKVTKRGQDVALRCDPISGHVSLYWYRQALGQGPEFLTYFNYEAQQDKSGLPNDRFSAERPEGSISTLTIQRTEQRDSAMYRCASSSTSGLREKLFFGSGTQLSVL.